These 23 T cell receptor beta chains came from one sample sequenced in a study of blood T cells in healthy people across ages. With a J-beta primer mix and a sample-barcoded 5' primer, a second PCR ran about 7 to 12 cycles. MiXCR was run by TCRdb on the 5' RACE reads, yielding one entry per CDR3 protein. The data show some 800,000 distinct CDR3 sequences, with around a quarter seen just once and under 4.5% held by the top ten. These same data were also listed under a study on T cells of mothers and their children.

Sequencing input: blood. The receptors were gathered from a boy younger than 18 in good health.

V and J are TRBV7-2 and TRBJ2-2; D call uncertain. Germline assignment: CDR1 SGHTA and CDR2 FQGNSA. The V gene lost 2 bases and the J gene lost 3 bases, with 7 bases spanning the gap. The CDR3 totals 14 residues. The CDR3 loop reads CASSLSSYTGELFF. CDR3 DNA sequence: TGTGCCAGCAGCTTATCCTCCTACACCGGGGAGCTGTTTTTT. Using reference TRBV7-2 and TRBJ2-2 for the parts outside the CDR3, the full variable domain is GAGVSQSPSNKVTEKGKDVELRCDPISGHTALYWYRQSLGQGLEFLIYFQGNSAPDKSGLPSDRFSAERTGGSVSTLTIQRTQQEDSAVYLCASSLSSYTGELFFGEGSRLTVL.

This clonotype was recorded at least ten times. CDR3 protein: CASSLGASGNEKLFF. The DNA of the CDR3 is TGTGCCAGCAGCTTAGGGGCCTCAGGGAATGAAAAACTGTTTTTT. This rearrangement joins TRBV7-9 to TRBJ1-4; D is perhaps TRBD1 (5 bases). This CDR3 comprises 15 residues. Trimming took off 1 base at V and 5 bases at J, with 11 bases between the two ends. Per the germline V gene, CDR1 is SEHNR and CDR2 is FQNEAQ (reference sequence). The full variable domain, with the rest looked up from reference TRBV7-9 and TRBJ1-4, is DTGVSQNPRHKITKRGQNVTFRCDPISEHNRLYWYRQTLGQGPEFLTYFQNEAQLEKSRLLSDRFSAERPKGSFSTLEIQRTEQGDSAMYLCASSLGASGNEKLFFGSGTQLSVL.

In the case of this clonotype: At one end, the junction sequence differs from germline, possibly due to a read error. V and J are TRBV12-3 or TRBV12-4 and TRBJ2-5, with a possible D match to TRBD2 (7 bases). The CDR3 loop spans 16 amino acids. The CDR3 nucleotides are TGTGCCAGCAGTCCGACTAGCCCGGGGGCCGGAGAGACCCTGTACTTC. Translating it yields CASSPTSPGAGETLYF.

This clonotype has more than one count but fewer than ten. The J gene is TRBJ2-7, the V gene TRBV10-2; D remains ambiguous. The CDR3 is made up of 12 amino acids. Per the germline V gene, CDR1 is WSHSY and CDR2 is SAAADI. V shed 4 bases and J shed 2 bases, with 6 bases lying between them. DNA of the CDR3: TGCGCCAGCAGTGCTGTAGCCTACGAGCAGTACTTC. Encoded protein: CASSAVAYEQYF.

This clonotype was counted between two and nine times. The chain has TRBV10-3 and TRBJ1-2; 7 nucleotides match TRBD1. V lost 4 bases, J lost 7 bases, and 6 bases stayed unmatched. In germline, CDR1 is ENHRY, CDR2 SYGVKD. This CDR3 is built from 13 residues. The CDR3 coding sequence is TGTGCCATCAGTGGGGACAGTCCAGCTGGCTACACCTTC. Protein sequence: CAISGDSPAGYTF.

This clonotype was counted between two and nine times. The chain combines TRBV30 with TRBJ2-1, with D perhaps being TRBD1 or TRBD2 (6 bases each). V lost 5 bases and J lost 10, with 12 bases in between. The germline CDR1 and CDR2 sequences are GTSNPN and SVGIG (reference sequence). The CDR3 consists of 11 residues. The chain's CDR3 is CAWGGGTEQFF. For the CDR3, the DNA is TGTGCCTGGGGAGGGGGGACGGAGCAGTTCTTC.

Only a few counts were recorded for this clonotype. This chain joins TRBV29-1 and TRBJ2-5; the D call may be TRBD1 or TRBD2 (6 bases each). CDR3 size: 15 residues. Germline V lookup: CDR1 SQVTM, CDR2 ANQGSEA. The V end lost 0 bases, the J end lost 7 bases, and 18 bases lay between the germline ends. CDR3 sequence reads: CSVEEGGSFLLTQYF. The CDR3 nucleotides are TGCAGCGTTGAAGAAGGGGGGTCATTTCTTCTGACCCAGTACTTC. Based on the CDR3 plus reference TRBV29-1 and TRBJ2-5, the full variable domain is SAVISQKPSRDICQRGTSLTIQCQVDSQVTMMFWYRQQPGQSLTLIATANQGSEATYESGFVIDKFPISRPNLTFSTLTVSNMSPEDSSIYLCSVEEGGSFLLTQYFGPGTRLLVL.

This clonotype appeared a few times. The chain carries TRBV5-1 and TRBJ1-4; D gene unclear. Trimming took off 4 bases at V and 3 bases at J, with 13 bases between the two ends. The germline CDR1 and CDR2 sequences are SGHRS and YFSETQ. The CDR3 has 15 residues. DNA of the CDR3: TGCGCCAGCAGCCCCCAGGTCCGGGCTAATGAAAAACTGTTTTTT. It is translated as CASSPQVRANEKLFF.

V gene TRBV28 combines with J gene TRBJ2-1; 7 positions agree with TRBD1. V was clipped by 6 bases and J by 3 bases; unmatched bases: 5. Looked up from germline, CDR1 is MDHEN and CDR2 is SYDVKM. The CDR3 totals 14 residues. The CDR3 DNA reads TGTGCCAGCAGGGGTTGGGACAGCTACAATGAGCAGTTCTTC. Its protein is CASRGWDSYNEQFF.

In its sample, this clonotype was seen a few times. The chain links TRBV28 to TRBJ2-7; TRBD2 aligns across 8 bases. Per germline, CDR1 MDHEN and CDR2 SYDVKM. CDR3 length: 14 residues. The trim removed 3 bases at V and 6 bases at J, leaving 7 bases unmatched. Written as DNA, the CDR3 is TGTGCCAGCAGTTTGGTAGCGGGAACTCTCGAGCAGTACTTC. Its protein product is CASSLVAGTLEQYF. Full variable domain (missing parts from reference TRBV28 and TRBJ2-7): DVKVTQSSRYLVKRTGEKVFLECVQDMDHENMFWYRQDPGLGLRLIYFSYDVKMKEKGDIPEGYSVSREKKERFSLILESASTNQTSMYLCASSLVAGTLEQYFGPGTRLTVT.

In this sample, this clonotype turned up a few times. The chain has TRBV6-1 and TRBJ2-5, with D possibly matching TRBD2 (7 bases). Trimming removed 9 bases from V and 6 bases from J, with 17 bases in between. The CDR3 contains 13 residues. Germline values: CDR1 MNHNS, CDR2 SASEGT. CDR3 coding DNA: TGTGCCAGAGGGGGAGGGGTAGGAAAGACCCAGTACTTC. Translation gives CARGGGVGKTQYF.

The DNA of the CDR3 is TGTGCCAGCAGTAGACAGGGACTTGACTCCTACGAGCAGTACTTC. Residues: CASSRQGLDSYEQYF. This chain joins TRBV27 and TRBJ2-7, with D maybe TRBD1 (7 bases). The CDR3 extends over 15 amino acids. Germline lookup yields CDR1 MNHEY and CDR2 SMNVEV (reference sequence). V was cut by 5 bases and J by 0 bases, with 14 bases left in between.

The rearrangement links TRBV7-2 to TRBJ2-5; 10 bases align to TRBD1. The V segment lost 5 bases and the J segment 4 bases; nucleotides outside the gene matches: 10. CDR3 size: 16 residues. CDR1 SGHTA and CDR2 FQGNSA come from the germline V gene. For the CDR3, the DNA is TGTGCCAGCAGCCCACGCCCCCGGACAGGGGGAGAGACCCAGTACTTC. This translates into CASSPRPRTGGETQYF.

This rearrangement joins TRBV12-3 or TRBV12-4 to TRBJ1-2; unclear D gene. V lost 1 base and J lost 11, with 11 bases in between. The CDR3 is made up of 12 amino acids. CDR3 sequence (DNA): TGTGCCAGCAGTTTAGAACGGGGAAAGTACACCTTC. Encoded protein: CASSLERGKYTF.

This clonotype occurred a few times. One end of the junction does not line up with germline, which may come from a read error. The CDR3 DNA reads TGTGCCAGCAGCTTAGTATCCTACCAGCCCCAGCACTTT. Its protein is CASSLVSYQPQHF. The chain uses TRBV7-2 and TRBJ1-5; D unclear. Per germline, CDR1 SGHTA and CDR2 FQGNSA. The CDR3 has 13 amino acids.

This clonotype was picked up a small number of times. This sequence joins TRBV10-3 and TRBJ2-5; 9 nucleotides match TRBD2. The J call may not be correct, given that the DNA end is closer to TRBJ2-1. Germline CDR1 and CDR2: ENHRY and SYGVKD. CDR3 length: 18 amino acids. The CDR3 coding sequence is TGTGCCATCAGTGAGCCCCTAATGAGGGCGGGAGGGCCCGATGAGCAGTTCTTC. This gives the protein CAISEPLMRAGGPDEQFF.

The V call is TRBV7-9, the J call TRBJ2-5, with D unclear. V lost 5 bases and J lost 4, with 14 bases in between. The CDR3 contains 14 residues. Looked up from germline, CDR1 is SEHNR and CDR2 is FQNEAQ (reference sequence). The CDR3 region is CASSASESPETQYF. The CDR3, as DNA: TGTGCCAGCAGCGCGTCTGAAAGCCCAGAGACCCAGTACTTC.

J is TRBJ2-5 and V is TRBV20-1; D gene uncertain. Trimming cost V 5 bases and J 4 bases, with 14 bases left between them. The germline gives CDR1 DFQATT, CDR2 SNEGSKA (reference sequence). CDR3 length: 13 residues. The CDR3 sequence: CSAAGPIGETQYF. The CDR3 DNA reads as TGCAGTGCTGCCGGGCCTATTGGAGAGACCCAGTACTTC.

V and J are TRBV7-9 and TRBJ2-7; the D is unclear. V dropped 4 bases and J dropped 10 bases, with 14 bases sitting between them. The CDR3 spans 12 residues. CDR1 and CDR2 from the germline V gene are SEHNR and FQNEAQ (reference sequence). The CDR3 DNA sequence: TGTGCCAGCAGCTCGGATCTCCCCCCACAGTACTTC. It is translated as CASSSDLPPQYF.

The chain employs TRBV9 and TRBJ2-5, with 7 bases fitting TRBD2. Trimming cost V 4 bases and J 5 bases; bases outside gene matches: 11. The CDR3 has 15 amino acids. Germline loops: CDR1 SGDLS, CDR2 YYNGEE. Here the CDR3 DNA reads TGTGCCAGCAGCTCGGATCCTAGCGGATCGGAGACCCAGTACTTC. Its protein is CASSSDPSGSETQYF.

The chain is built from TRBV28 and TRBJ2-5; 7 positions agree with TRBD1. V lost 6 bases to trimming and J lost 2 bases; unmatched junction nucleotides: 9. The CDR3 runs 15 residues. In germline, CDR1 is MDHEN, CDR2 SYDVKM. CDR3 DNA: TGTGCCAGCAGCCCTCTCGACAGGGATCAAGAGACCCAGTACTTC. This gives the protein CASSPLDRDQETQYF. Looking up the rest from reference TRBV28 and TRBJ2-5 gives the full variable domain: DVKVTQSSRYLVKRTGEKVFLECVQDMDHENMFWYRQDPGLGLRLIYFSYDVKMKEKGDIPEGYSVSREKKERFSLILESASTNQTSMYLCASSPLDRDQETQYFGPGTRLLVL.

V usage is TRBV29-1 and J usage is TRBJ1-2; a possible D gene is TRBD1 (5 bases). The CDR3 has 13 residues. Germline assignment: CDR1 SQVTM and CDR2 ANQGSEA. V shed 2 bases and J shed 8 bases, with 15 bases lying between them. Here the CDR3 reads CSVERSGIGGYTF. The CDR3 coding sequence is TGCAGCGTTGAAAGGTCAGGGATAGGCGGCTACACCTTC.

The V and J genes are TRBV20-1 and TRBJ1-4; D is unclear. Germline values: CDR1 DFQATT, CDR2 SNEGSKA (reference sequence). The CDR3 runs 14 residues. Trimming stripped 6 bases from V and 9 bases from J, with 20 bases between. CDR3 amino acids: CSATPLRGPQKLFF. CDR3 DNA sequence: TGCAGTGCCACCCCCTTACGAGGGCCCCAAAAACTGTTTTTT.